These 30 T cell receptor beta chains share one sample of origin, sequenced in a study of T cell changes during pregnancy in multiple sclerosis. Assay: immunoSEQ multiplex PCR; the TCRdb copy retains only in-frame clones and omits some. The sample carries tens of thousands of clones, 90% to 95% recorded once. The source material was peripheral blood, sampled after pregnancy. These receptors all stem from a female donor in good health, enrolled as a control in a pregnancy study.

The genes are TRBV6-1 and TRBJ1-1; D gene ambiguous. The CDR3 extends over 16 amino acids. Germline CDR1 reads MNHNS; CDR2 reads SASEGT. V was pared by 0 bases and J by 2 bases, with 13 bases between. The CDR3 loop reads CASSEAVRGRNTEAFF. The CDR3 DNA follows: TGTGCCAGCAGTGAAGCGGTTCGGGGTCGAAACACTGAAGCTTTCTTT.

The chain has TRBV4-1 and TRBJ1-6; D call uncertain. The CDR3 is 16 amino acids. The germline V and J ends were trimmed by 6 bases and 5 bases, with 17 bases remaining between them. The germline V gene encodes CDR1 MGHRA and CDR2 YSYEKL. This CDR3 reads CASRLEGGVDNSPLHF. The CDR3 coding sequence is TGCGCCAGCAGGCTTGAGGGAGGTGTGGATAATTCACCCCTCCACTTT.

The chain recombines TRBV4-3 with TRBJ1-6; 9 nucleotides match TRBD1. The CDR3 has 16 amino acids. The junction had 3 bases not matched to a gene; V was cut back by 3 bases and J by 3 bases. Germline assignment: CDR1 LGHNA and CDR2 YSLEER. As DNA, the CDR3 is TGCGCCAGCAGCCAGGGGGGACAGGGCTATAATTCACCCCTCCACTTT. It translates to CASSQGGQGYNSPLHF.

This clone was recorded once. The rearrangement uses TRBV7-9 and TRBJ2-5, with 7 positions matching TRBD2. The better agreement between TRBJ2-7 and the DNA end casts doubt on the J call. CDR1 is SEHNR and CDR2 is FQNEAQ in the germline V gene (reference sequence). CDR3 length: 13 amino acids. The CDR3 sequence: CASSPPGGYEQYF. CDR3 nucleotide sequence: TGTGCCAGCAGCCCGCCGGGGGGCTACGAGCAGTACTTC.

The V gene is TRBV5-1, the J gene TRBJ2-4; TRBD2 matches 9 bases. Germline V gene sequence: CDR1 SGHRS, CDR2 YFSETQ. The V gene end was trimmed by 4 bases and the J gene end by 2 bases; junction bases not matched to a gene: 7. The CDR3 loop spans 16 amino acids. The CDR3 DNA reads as TGCGCCAGCAGCGGCGGCGGGGGGGCGTCCAAAAACATTCAGTACTTC. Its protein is CASSGGGGASKNIQYF.

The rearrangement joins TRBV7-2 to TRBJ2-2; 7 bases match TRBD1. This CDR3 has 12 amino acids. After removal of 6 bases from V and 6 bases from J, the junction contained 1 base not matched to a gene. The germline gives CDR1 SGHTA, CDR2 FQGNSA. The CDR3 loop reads CASRGGAGELFF. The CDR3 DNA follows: TGTGCCAGCAGAGGGGGCGCCGGGGAGCTGTTTTTT.

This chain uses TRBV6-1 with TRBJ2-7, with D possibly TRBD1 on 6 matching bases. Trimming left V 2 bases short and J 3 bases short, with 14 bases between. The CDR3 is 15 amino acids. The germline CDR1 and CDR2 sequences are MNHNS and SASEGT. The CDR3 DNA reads TGTGCCAGCAGTGAAAAACGACAGGTGCACTACGAGCAGTACTTC. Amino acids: CASSEKRQVHYEQYF.

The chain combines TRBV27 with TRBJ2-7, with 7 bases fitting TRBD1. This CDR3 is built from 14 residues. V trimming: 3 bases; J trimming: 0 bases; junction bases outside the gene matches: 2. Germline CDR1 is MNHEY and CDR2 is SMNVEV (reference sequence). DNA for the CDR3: TGTGCCAGCAGTTTGGGGGACAGCTCCTACGAGCAGTACTTC. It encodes CASSLGDSSYEQYF.

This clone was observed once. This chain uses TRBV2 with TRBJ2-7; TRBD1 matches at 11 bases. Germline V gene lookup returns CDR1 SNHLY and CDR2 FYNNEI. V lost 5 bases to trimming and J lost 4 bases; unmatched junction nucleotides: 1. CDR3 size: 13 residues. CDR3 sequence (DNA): TGTGCCAGCAGTCGGGACAGGGGGTACGAGCAGTACTTC. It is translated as CASSRDRGYEQYF.

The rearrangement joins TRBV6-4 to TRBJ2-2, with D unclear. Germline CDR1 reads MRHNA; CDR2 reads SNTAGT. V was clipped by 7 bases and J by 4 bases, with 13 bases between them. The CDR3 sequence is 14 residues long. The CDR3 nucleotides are TGTGCCAGCACTCTAGATGGCAGCACCGGGGAGCTGTTTTTT. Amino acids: CASTLDGSTGELFF.

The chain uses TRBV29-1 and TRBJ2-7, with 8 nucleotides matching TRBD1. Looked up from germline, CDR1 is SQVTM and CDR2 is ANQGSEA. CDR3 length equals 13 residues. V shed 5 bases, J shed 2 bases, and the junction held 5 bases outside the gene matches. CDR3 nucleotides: TGCAGCGTTCGGACAGGGTCGACCTACGAGCAGTACTTC. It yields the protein CSVRTGSTYEQYF.

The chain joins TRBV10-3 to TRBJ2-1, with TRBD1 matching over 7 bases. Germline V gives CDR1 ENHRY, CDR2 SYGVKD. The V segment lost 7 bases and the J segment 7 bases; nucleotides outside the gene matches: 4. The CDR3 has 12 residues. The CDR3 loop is CAITSRGNEQFF. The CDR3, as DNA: TGTGCCATCACCTCCAGGGGGAATGAGCAGTTCTTC.

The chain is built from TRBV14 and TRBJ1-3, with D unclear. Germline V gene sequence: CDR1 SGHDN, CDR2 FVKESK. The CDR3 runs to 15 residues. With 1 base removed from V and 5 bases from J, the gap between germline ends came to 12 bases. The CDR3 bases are TGTGCCAGCAGCCAAGTCGATAGCCGACGAAACACCATATATTTT. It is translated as CASSQVDSRRNTIYF.

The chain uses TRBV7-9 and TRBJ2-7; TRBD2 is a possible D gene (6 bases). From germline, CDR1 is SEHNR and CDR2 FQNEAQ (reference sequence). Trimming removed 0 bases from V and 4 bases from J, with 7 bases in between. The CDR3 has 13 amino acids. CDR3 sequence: CASSLAGGYEQYF. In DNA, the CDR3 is TGTGCCAGCAGCTTAGCGGGAGGTTACGAGCAGTACTTC.

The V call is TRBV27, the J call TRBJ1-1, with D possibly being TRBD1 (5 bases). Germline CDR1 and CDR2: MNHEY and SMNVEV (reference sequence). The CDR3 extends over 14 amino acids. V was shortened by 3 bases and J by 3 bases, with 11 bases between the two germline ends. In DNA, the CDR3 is TGTGCCAGCAGTTTTAGGGGATTGGACACTGAAGCTTTCTTT. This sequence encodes CASSFRGLDTEAFF.

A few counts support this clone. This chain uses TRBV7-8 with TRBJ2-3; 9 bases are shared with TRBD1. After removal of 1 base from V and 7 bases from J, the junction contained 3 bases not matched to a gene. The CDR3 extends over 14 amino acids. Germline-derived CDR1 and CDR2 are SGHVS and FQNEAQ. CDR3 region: CASSLGQGENTQYF. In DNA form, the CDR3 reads TGTGCCAGCAGCTTAGGACAGGGGGAAAATACGCAGTATTTT.

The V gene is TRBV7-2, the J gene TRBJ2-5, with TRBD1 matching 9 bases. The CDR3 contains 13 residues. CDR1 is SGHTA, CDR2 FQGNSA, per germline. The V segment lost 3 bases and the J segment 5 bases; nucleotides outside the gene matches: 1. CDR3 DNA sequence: TGTGCCAGCAGCTTCGGACAGGGGGAGACCCAGTACTTC. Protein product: CASSFGQGETQYF. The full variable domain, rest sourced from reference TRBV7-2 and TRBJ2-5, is GAGVSQSPSNKVTEKGKDVELRCDPISGHTALYWYRQSLGQGLEFLIYFQGNSAPDKSGLPSDRFSAERTGGSVSTLTIQRTQQEDSAVYLCASSFGQGETQYFGPGTRLLVL.

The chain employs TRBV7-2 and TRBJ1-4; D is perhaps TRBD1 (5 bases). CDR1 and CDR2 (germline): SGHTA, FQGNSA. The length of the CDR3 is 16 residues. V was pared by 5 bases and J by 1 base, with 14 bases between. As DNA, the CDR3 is TGTGCCAGCAGCCCAAGGGCGGGGGAAACTAATGAAAAACTGTTTTTT. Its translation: CASSPRAGETNEKLFF.

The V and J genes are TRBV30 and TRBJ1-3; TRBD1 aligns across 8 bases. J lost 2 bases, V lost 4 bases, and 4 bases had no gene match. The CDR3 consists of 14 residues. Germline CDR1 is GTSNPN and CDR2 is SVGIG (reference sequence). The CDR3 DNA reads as TGTGCCTGGAATGGACAGGGAGCTGGAAACACCATATATTTT. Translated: CAWNGQGAGNTIYF. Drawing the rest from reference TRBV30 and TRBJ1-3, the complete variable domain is SQTIHQWPATLVQPVGSPLSLECTVEGTSNPNLYWYRQAAGRGLQLLFYSVGIGQISSEVPQNLSASRPQDRQFILSSKKLLLSDSGFYLCAWNGQGAGNTIYFGEGSWLTVV.

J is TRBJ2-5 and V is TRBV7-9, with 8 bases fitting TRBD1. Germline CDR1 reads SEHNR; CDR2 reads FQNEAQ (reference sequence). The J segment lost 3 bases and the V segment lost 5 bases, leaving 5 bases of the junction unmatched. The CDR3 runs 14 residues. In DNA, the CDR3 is TGTGCCAGCAGCCCGGGGGACAGGAAAGAGACCCAGTACTTC. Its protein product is CASSPGDRKETQYF.

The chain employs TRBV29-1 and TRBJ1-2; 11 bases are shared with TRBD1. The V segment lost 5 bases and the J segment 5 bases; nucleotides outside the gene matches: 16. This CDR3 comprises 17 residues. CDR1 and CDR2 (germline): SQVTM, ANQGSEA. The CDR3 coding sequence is TGCAGCGTTAAGGGACAGGGGGTACCATCCCTAAATTATGGCTACACCTTC. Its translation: CSVKGQGVPSLNYGYTF.

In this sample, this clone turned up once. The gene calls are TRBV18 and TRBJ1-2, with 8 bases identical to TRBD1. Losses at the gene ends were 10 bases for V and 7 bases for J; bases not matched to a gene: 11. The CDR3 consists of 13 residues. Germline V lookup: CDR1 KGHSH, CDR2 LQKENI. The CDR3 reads CATPPRQGTGYTF. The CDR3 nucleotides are TGTGCCACCCCCCCGCGACAGGGGACTGGCTACACCTTC.

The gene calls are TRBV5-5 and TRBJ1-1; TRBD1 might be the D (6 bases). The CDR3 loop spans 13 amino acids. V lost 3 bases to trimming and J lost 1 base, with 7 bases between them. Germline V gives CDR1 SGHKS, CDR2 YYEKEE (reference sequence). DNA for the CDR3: TGTGCCAGCAGCTCGACAGGGAACACTGAAGCTTTCTTT. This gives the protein CASSSTGNTEAFF.

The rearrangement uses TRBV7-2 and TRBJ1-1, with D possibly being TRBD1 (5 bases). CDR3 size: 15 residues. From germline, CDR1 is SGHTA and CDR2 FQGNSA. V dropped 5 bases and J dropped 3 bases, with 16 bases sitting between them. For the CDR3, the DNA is TGTGCCAGCAGCCCCCAGGAGGGGTTGTACACTGAAGCTTTCTTT. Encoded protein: CASSPQEGLYTEAFF. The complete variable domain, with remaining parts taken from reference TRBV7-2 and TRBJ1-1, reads GAGVSQSPSNKVTEKGKDVELRCDPISGHTALYWYRQSLGQGLEFLIYFQGNSAPDKSGLPSDRFSAERTGGSVSTLTIQRTQQEDSAVYLCASSPQEGLYTEAFFGQGTRLTVV.

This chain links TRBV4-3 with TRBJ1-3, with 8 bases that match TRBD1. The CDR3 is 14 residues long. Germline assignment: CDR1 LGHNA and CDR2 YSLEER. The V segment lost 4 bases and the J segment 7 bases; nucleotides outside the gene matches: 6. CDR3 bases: TGCGCCAGCAGCCCCGACAGGGGACGGAACACCATATATTTT. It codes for CASSPDRGRNTIYF.

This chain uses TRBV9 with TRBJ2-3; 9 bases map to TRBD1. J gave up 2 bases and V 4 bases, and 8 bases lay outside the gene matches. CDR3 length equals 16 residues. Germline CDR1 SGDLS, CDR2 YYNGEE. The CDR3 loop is CASSPLGTGNTDTQYF. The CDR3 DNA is TGTGCCAGCAGCCCTTTAGGGACAGGGAACACAGATACGCAGTATTTT. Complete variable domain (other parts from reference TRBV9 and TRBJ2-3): DSGVTQTPKHLITATGQRVTLRCSPRSGDLSVYWYQQSLDQGLQFLIQYYNGEERAKGNILERFSAQQFPDLHSELNLSSLELGDSALYFCASSPLGTGNTDTQYFGPGTRLTVL.

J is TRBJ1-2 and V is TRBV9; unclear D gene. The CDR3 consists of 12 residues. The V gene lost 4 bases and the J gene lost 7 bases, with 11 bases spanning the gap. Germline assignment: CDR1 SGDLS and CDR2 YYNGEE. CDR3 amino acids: CASSPGVSGYTF. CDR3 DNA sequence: TGTGCCAGCAGCCCGGGTGTCTCTGGCTACACCTTC.

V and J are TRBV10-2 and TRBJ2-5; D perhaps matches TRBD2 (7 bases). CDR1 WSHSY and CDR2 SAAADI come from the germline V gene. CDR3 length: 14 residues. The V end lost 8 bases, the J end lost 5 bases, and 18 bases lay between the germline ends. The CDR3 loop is CASSPRGAWETQYF. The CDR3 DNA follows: TGCGCCAGCTCCCCCCGGGGGGCGTGGGAGACCCAGTACTTC.

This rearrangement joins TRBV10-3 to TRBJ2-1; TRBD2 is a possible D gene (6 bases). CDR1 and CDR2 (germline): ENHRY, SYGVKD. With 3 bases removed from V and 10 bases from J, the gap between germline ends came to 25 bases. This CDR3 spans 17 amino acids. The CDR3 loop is CAISDSLAYYRYWEQFF. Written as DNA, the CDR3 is TGTGCCATCAGTGACTCCCTAGCGTACTACCGGTATTGGGAGCAGTTCTTC.

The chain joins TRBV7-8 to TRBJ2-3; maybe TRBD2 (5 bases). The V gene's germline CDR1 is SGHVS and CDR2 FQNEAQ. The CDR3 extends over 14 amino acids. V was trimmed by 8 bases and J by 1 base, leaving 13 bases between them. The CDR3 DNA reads TGTGCCAGCCGGGGAAGAACGGGCACAGATACGCAGTATTTT. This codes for CASRGRTGTDTQYF.